This T cell receptor beta chain originates from a study of identical twins. This CDR3 region has 15 residues. Trimming took off 6 bases at V and 6 bases at J, with 19 bases between the two ends. Each CDR3 protein is one row after TCRdb ran MiXCR on the 5' RACE reads. There are 400,000 to 650,000 distinct CDR3 sequences in the sample; approximately 22% occur only once, and 0.75% to 0.95% lies in the top ten. These sequences were also reported in another study, on T cells expressing NK-cell markers.

The chain carries TRBV12-3 or TRBV12-4 and TRBJ2-3; D ambiguous. This receptor was taken from a woman between 18 and 29 years old in good health. The sequenced material came from CD4+ T cells sorted from blood. CDR3 region: CASSSRRPSEDTQYF. The CDR3 DNA follows: TGTGCCAGCAGCTCCCGGCGGCCTAGTGAGGATACGCAGTATTTT.